The 11 T cell receptor beta chains presented below share a single source sample, sequenced in a study of control samples from healthy donors and cancer patients. The table came from immunoSEQ multiplex PCR; TCRdb's copy has only in-frame clones and leaves some out. The sample gives roughly 95,000 clones, around nine tenths of which show up once; roughly an eighth is in the top ten. The sample taken for sequencing was blood. Receptors were obtained from a man aged 30 to 45 in good health.

V is TRBV7-9 and J is TRBJ2-2; 8 positions agree with TRBD2. Trimming cost V 5 bases and J 10 bases; bases outside gene matches: 15. CDR1 is SEHNR and CDR2 is FQNEAQ in the germline V gene (reference sequence). The CDR3 has 16 residues. The CDR3 spells CASSERDGSGSEELFF. The CDR3 bases are TGTGCCAGCAGCGAGAGGGATGGAAGCGGGAGTGAGGAGCTGTTTTTT.

The chain is built from TRBV2 and TRBJ2-2, with D possibly TRBD2 on 6 matching bases. This CDR3 comprises 15 residues. CDR1 and CDR2 (germline): SNHLY, FYNNEI. Trimming cost V 3 bases and J 7 bases, with 15 bases left between them. CDR3 DNA sequence: TGTGCCAGCAGTGACATAAGCGGGTTCGTCGGGGAGCTGTTTTTT. The encoded protein is CASSDISGFVGELFF.

The chain employs TRBV6-6 and TRBJ2-3; the match to TRBD2 covers 11 bases. The CDR3 consists of 15 residues. V trimming: 8 bases; J trimming: 4 bases; junction bases outside the gene matches: 8. Germline V lookup: CDR1 MNHNY, CDR2 SVGAGI (reference sequence). The CDR3 nucleotides read TGTGCCAGCCGTACTAGCGGGAGCTTGGCAGATACGCAGTATTTT. Translating gives CASRTSGSLADTQYF.

There are a few counts of this clone. V and J are TRBV15 and TRBJ2-1, with D hard to call. Germline CDR1 LNHNV, CDR2 YYDKDF (reference sequence). V lost 0 bases, J lost 8 bases, and 14 bases lay in between. The CDR3 runs to 15 residues. The CDR3 DNA follows: TGTGCCACCAGCAGAGATATGGTCCTTGGGGATGAGCAGTTCTTC. This translates into CATSRDMVLGDEQFF.

The chain couples TRBV27 to TRBJ1-6; no reliable D call. The germline gives CDR1 MNHEY, CDR2 SMNVEV (reference sequence). Trimming removed 5 bases from V and 4 bases from J, with 9 bases in between. This CDR3 comprises 14 residues. The CDR3 protein is CASSPREYNSPLHF. The CDR3 DNA sequence: TGTGCCAGCAGTCCCAGAGAGTATAATTCACCCCTCCACTTT.

Regarding this clone: Other nucleotide sequences in the sample specify the same CDR3. This rearrangement joins TRBV30 to TRBJ2-5, with a weak D call TRBD2 (5 bases). V lost 2 bases and J lost 2, with 9 bases in between. Germline CDR1 GTSNPN, CDR2 SVGIG (reference sequence). The CDR3 has 13 residues. CDR3 loop: CAWSSGSQETQYF. The DNA of the CDR3 is TGTGCCTGGAGTAGCGGCAGTCAAGAGACCCAGTACTTC.

The rearrangement joins TRBV24-1 to TRBJ2-1, with 12 bases matching TRBD2. Germline V CDR1 and CDR2: KGHDR, SFDVKD. The CDR3 is 15 residues long. The V and J ends lost 4 bases and 8 bases, in that order; junction bases with no gene match: 5. CDR3 sequence (DNA): TGTGCCACCAGTGACTCCGGGACTAGCGGGCATGAGCAGTTCTTC. Its translation: CATSDSGTSGHEQFF.

V usage is TRBV18 and J usage is TRBJ1-1; D unresolved. V was trimmed by 4 bases and J by 0 bases, leaving 15 bases between them. CDR1 is KGHSH, CDR2 LQKENI, per germline. This CDR3 has 16 residues. CDR3 DNA: TGTGCCAGCTCACAGGGAACATACATTATGAACACTGAAGCTTTCTTT. It encodes CASSQGTYIMNTEAFF.

The chain uses TRBV9 and TRBJ2-1; TRBD1 matches 10 bases. Germline V gene data show CDR1 as SGDLS and CDR2 as YYNGEE. This CDR3 has 15 residues. V shed 3 bases and J 10 bases; nucleotides not matched to a gene: 10. The CDR3 region is CASSGGTTGGIEQFF. The DNA for the CDR3 is TGTGCCAGCAGCGGGGGTACGACAGGGGGCATAGAGCAGTTCTTC.

The rearrangement joins TRBV6-5 to TRBJ1-6; TRBD1 might be the D (5 bases). In germline, CDR1 is MNHEY, CDR2 SVGAGI. Trimming shortened V by 6 bases and J by 7 bases, and 13 bases separated the two germline ends. This CDR3 comprises 14 residues. CDR3 sequence reads: CASSYDSPNSPLHF. CDR3 coding DNA: TGTGCCAGCAGCTACGACAGCCCGAATTCACCCCTCCACTTT.

This CDR3 is CATSEGGTRTGELFF. The CDR3, as DNA: TGTGCCACCAGTGAGGGGGGGACACGCACCGGGGAGCTGTTTTTT. The V call is TRBV24-1, the J call TRBJ2-2; perhaps TRBD2 as D (7 bases). In germline, CDR1 is KGHDR, CDR2 SFDVKD. V dropped 4 bases and J dropped 4 bases, with 12 bases sitting between them. The CDR3 loop spans 15 amino acids.